Listed below are T cell receptor beta chains from one sample, sequenced in a study of blood T cell repertoires in COVID-19. The data were produced by immunoSEQ multiplex PCR, yet TCRdb's version contains in-frame clones alone and is incomplete. Here the sample spans about 160,000 clones, 65% to 90% being singletons. The sample was peripheral blood. Receptor source: a woman in her thirties or forties with COVID-19, enrolled during active disease. The conserved cysteine and the conserved F or W are not part of the CDR3 here.

j_gene | v_gene | CDR3aa
TRBJ1-4 | TRBV7-4 | ASSLEAGRGEKLF
TRBJ1-2 | TRBV4-2 | ASSPPRAVTGGYT
TRBJ2-5 | TRBV5-1 | ASSLLGYDQETQY
TRBJ2-3 | TRBV14 | ACSTGRGYTDTQY
TRBJ1-4 | TRBV28 | ASSLSEGTNEKLF
TRBJ1-5 | TRBV19 | ASRGPQGVLNQPQH
TRBJ2-1 | TRBV6-5 | ASSSVAAGLYNEQF
TRBJ2-4 | TRBV2 | ASSTGTGNIQY
TRBJ1-5 | TRBV18 | ASSPYDSPRGPQH
TRBJ1-6 | TRBV2 | ASRPVNNSPLH
TRBJ2-1 | TRBV29-1 | SVFRGGDEQF
TRBJ2-5 | TRBV18 | ASSLTRTEETQY
TRBJ2-7 | TRBV29-1 | SARAVGLAGGPEYEQY
TRBJ1-2 | TRBV30 | AWRVTGTGLCT
TRBJ2-7 | TRBV18 | ASSPGGSEHEQY
TRBJ1-2 | TRBV28 | ASSSWTGNFNYGYT
TRBJ2-6 | TRBV19 | ASSIAGWGANVLT
TRBJ1-2 | TRBV12-3/TRBV12-4 | ASSSGIRSGYT
TRBJ2-1 | TRBV5-5 | ASSPLGGGMGNEQF
TRBJ1-5 | TRBV7-8 | ASSQRRNQPQH
TRBJ1-5 | TRBV7-9 | ASSLGTGAVQPQH
TRBJ1-6 | TRBV11-2 | ASSLGADYNSPLH
TRBJ2-6 | TRBV19 | ASGRQDSYSGANVLT
TRBJ1-2 | TRBV7-9 | ASELLDRVNGYT
TRBJ2-7 | TRBV5-1 | ASSSDVTGAEQY
TRBJ2-1 | TRBV20-1 | SASGLLAGVTEQF
TRBJ2-3 | TRBV5-6 | ASSETGASMTDTQY
TRBJ2-3 | TRBV18 | ASSVAGGGTDTQY
TRBJ2-1 | TRBV14 | ASSQVGDYNEQF
TRBJ1-1 | TRBV7-2 | AGKRQEGVTEAF
TRBJ1-2 | TRBV7-2 | ASSRRTANYGYT
TRBJ1-5 | TRBV7-9 | ASSLGGISQPQH
TRBJ2-2 | TRBV3-1/TRBV3-2 | ASSRESGELF
TRBJ2-1 | TRBV5-1 | ASSLDLAGVNEQF
TRBJ2-1 | TRBV10-1 | ASSGRSGPSSYNEQF
TRBJ1-1 | TRBV30 | AWNPENTEAF
TRBJ1-5 | TRBV24-1 | ATSFPGVLVRQPQH
TRBJ2-1 | TRBV11-3 | ASSARTGNEQF
TRBJ1-5 | TRBV29-1 | SVGDVQGQSQH
TRBJ1-5 | TRBV7-9 | ASSNSGNQPQH
TRBJ2-2 | TRBV29-1 | SVDRGRAGELF